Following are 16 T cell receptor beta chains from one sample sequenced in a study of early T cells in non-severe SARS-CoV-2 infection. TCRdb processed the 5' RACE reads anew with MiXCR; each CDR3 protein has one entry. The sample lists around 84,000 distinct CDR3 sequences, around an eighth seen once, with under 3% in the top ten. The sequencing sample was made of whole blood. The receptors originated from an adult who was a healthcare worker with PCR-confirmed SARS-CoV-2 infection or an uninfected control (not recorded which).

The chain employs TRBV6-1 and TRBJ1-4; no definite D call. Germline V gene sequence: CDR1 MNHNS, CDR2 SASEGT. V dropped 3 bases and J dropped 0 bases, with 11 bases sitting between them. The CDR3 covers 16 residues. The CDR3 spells CASSDLQSATNEKLFF. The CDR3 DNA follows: TGTGCCAGCAGTGATTTGCAGTCGGCAACTAATGAAAAACTGTTTTTT.

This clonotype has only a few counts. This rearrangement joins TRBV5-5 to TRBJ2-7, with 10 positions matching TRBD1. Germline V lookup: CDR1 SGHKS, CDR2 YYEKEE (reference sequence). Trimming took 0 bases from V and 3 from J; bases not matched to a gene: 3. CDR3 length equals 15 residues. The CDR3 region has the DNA TGTGCCAGCAGCTTGGAGACAGGGGGCTACTACGAGCAGTACTTC. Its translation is CASSLETGGYYEQYF.

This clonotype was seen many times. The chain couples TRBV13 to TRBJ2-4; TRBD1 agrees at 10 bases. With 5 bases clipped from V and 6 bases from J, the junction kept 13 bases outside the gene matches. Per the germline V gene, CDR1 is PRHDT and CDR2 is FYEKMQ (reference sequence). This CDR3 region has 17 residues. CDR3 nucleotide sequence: TGTGCCAGCAGCATCCTGGATGCGACAGGGGGCGTAAACATTCAGTACTTC. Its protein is CASSILDATGGVNIQYF.

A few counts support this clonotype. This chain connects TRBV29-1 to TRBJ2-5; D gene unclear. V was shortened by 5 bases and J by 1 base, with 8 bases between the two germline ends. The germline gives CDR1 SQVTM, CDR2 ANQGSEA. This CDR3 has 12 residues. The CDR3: CSVRSGQETQYF. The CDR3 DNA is TGCAGCGTTAGGAGTGGCCAAGAGACCCAGTACTTC.

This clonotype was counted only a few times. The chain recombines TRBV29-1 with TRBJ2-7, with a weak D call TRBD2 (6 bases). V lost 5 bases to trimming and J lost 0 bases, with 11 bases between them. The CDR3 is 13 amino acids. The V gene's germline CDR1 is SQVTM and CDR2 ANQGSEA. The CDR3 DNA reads TGCAGCGTTAGCGGGTCGAACTCCTACGAGCAGTACTTC. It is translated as CSVSGSNSYEQYF.

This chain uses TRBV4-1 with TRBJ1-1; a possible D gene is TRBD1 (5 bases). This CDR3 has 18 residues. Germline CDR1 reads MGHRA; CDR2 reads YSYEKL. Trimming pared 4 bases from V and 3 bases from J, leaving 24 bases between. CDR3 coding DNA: TGCGCCAGCAGCCCCAGCTTAGCCTCCGGGACCTGGGACACTGAAGCTTTCTTT. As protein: CASSPSLASGTWDTEAFF.

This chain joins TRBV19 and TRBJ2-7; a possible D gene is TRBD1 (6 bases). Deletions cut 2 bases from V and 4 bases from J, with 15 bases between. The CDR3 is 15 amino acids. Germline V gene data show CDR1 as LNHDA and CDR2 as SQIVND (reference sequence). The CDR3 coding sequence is TGTGCCAGTAGTATAATCCCAGGGGCCGGTTACGAGCAGTACTTC. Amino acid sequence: CASSIIPGAGYEQYF.

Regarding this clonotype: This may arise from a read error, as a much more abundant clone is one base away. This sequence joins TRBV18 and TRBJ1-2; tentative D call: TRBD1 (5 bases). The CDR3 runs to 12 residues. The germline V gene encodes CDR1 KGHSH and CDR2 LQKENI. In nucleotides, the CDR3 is TGTGCCAGCACACCAGACAGTAACGGCTACACCTTC. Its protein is CASTPDSNGYTF.

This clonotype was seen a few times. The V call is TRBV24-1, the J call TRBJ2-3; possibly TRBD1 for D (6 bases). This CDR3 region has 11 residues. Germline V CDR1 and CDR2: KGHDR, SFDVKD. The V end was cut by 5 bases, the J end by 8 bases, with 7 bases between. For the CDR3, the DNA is TGTGCCACCAGTGTAGGGGGTACGCAGTATTTT. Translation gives CATSVGGTQYF.

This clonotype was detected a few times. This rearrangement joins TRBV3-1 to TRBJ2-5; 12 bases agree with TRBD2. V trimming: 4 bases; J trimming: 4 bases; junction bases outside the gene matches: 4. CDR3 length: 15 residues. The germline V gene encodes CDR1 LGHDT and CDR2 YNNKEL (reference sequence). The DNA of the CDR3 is TGTGCCAGCAGCCCTCCGGGACTAGCGGGAGAGACCCAGTACTTC. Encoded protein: CASSPPGLAGETQYF.

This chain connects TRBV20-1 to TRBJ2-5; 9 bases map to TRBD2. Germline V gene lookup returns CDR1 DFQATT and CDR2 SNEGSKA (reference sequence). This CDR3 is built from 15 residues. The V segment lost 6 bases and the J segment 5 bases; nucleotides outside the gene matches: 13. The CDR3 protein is CSARIAGDIFETQYF. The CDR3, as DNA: TGCAGTGCCAGGATAGCGGGAGATATTTTTGAGACCCAGTACTTC.

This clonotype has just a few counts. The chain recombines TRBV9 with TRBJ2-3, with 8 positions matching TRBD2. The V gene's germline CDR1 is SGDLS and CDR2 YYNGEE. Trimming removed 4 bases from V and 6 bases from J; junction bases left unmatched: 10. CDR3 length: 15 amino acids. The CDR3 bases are TGTGCCAGCAGCTGGGGGAGCGGGAGAAGCGATACGCAGTATTTT. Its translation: CASSWGSGRSDTQYF.

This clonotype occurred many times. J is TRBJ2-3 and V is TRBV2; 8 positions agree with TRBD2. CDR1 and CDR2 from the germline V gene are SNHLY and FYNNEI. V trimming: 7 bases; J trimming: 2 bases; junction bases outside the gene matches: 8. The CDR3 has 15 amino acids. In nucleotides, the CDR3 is TGTGCCAGCATTATAGCGGGATCGTACACAGATACGCAGTATTTT. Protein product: CASIIAGSYTDTQYF.

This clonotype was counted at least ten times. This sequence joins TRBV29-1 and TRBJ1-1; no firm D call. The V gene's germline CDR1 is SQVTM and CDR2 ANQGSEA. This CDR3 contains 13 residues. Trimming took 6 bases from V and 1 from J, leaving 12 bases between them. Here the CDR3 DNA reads TGCAGCGTCGCCCCCACCCCGAACACTGAAGCTTTCTTT. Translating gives CSVAPTPNTEAFF.

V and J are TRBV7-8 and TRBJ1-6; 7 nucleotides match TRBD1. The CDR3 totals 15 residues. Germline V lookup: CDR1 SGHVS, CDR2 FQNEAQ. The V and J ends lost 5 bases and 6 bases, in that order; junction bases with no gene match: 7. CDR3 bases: TGTGCCAGCAGCACCGAGACAGGGCCTAATTCACCCCTCCACTTT. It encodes CASSTETGPNSPLHF.

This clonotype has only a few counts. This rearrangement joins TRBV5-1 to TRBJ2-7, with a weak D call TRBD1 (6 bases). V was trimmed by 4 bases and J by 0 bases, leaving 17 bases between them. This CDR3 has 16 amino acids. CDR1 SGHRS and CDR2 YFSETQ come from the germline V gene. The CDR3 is CASSVTQGSPSYEQYF. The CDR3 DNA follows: TGCGCCAGCAGCGTTACCCAGGGGTCCCCCTCCTACGAGCAGTACTTC. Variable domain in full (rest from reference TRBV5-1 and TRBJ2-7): KAGVTQTPRYLIKTRGQQVTLSCSPISGHRSVSWYQQTPGQGLQFLFEYFSETQRNKGNFPGRFSGRQFSNSRSEMNVSTLELGDSALYLCASSVTQGSPSYEQYFGPGTRLTVT.